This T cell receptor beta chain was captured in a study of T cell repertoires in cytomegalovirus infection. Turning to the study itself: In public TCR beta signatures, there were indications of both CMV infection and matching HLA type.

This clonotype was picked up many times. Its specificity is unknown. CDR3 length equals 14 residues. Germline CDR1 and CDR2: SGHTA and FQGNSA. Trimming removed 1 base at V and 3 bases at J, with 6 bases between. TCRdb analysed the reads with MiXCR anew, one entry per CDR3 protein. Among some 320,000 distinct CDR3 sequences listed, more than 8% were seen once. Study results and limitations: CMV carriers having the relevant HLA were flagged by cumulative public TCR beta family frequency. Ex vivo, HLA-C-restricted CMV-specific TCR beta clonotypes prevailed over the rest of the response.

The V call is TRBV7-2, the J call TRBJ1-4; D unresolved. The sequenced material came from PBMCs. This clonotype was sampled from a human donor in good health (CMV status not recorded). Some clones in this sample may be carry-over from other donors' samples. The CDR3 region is CASSLGRPNEKLFF. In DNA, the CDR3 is TGTGCCAGCAGCTTAGGACGGCCTAATGAAAAACTGTTTTTT.